These T cell receptor beta chains were read from a single sample in a study of blood T cells in healthy people across ages. TCRdb itself ran the 5' RACE reads through MiXCR, one entry per CDR3 protein. The table shows about a million distinct CDR3 sequences, with 51% occurring only once. Sequenced sample: blood. Receptor source: a woman in her sixties or seventies in good health. The CDR3 runs from the conserved cysteine through the conserved F or W. D genes are given only for firm matches. Clone size is stated in some rows and not others, as once, few, many or a class when expanded.

CASSPIESYQETQYF	TGTGCCAGCTCACCAATCGAGTCGTACCAAGAGACCCAGTACTTC	few	TRBJ2-5	TRBV18	15	NA
CATSDIGQGRDEQYF	TGTGCCACCAGTGATATTGGACAGGGGCGGGACGAGCAGTACTTC	NA	TRBJ2-7	TRBV24-1	15	TRBD1
CASSQGSGPPTDTQYF	TGTGCCAGCAGCCAGGGAAGCGGACCACCCACAGATACGCAGTATTTT	NA	TRBJ2-3	TRBV4-2	16	NA
CSAMGDSYNEQFF	TGCAGTGCTATGGGCGACTCCTACAATGAGCAGTTCTTC	NA	TRBJ2-1	TRBV20-1	13	NA
CASSQMGGAGQPQHF	TGCGCCAGCAGCCAAATGGGGGGGGCCGGCCAGCCCCAGCATTTT	NA	TRBJ1-5	TRBV4-1	15	NA
CASSRDRGRYDGYTF	TGTGCCAGCAGCCGGGACAGGGGACGGTACGATGGCTACACCTTC	NA	TRBJ1-2	TRBV6-5	15	TRBD1
CSAAGGTIYNEQFF	TGCAGTGCTGCGGGTGGGACTATCTACAATGAGCAGTTCTTC	NA	TRBJ2-1	TRBV20-1	14	TRBD2
CASSEGRAGRRSEQFF	TGTGCCAGCAGTGAAGGTCGGGCGGGAAGAAGGTCTGAGCAGTTCTTC	NA	TRBJ2-1	TRBV6-1	16	NA
CASSTGLIGDTQYF	TGTGCCAGCAGTACAGGTCTCATAGGGGATACGCAGTATTTT	few	TRBJ2-3	TRBV6-1	14	NA
CSVEVAVGDTQYF	TGCAGCGTTGAAGTGGCTGTAGGAGATACGCAGTATTTT	NA	TRBJ2-3	TRBV29-1	13	NA
CASSYQGLAYEQYF	TGTGCCAGCAGTTACCAAGGACTAGCTTACGAGCAGTACTTC	few	TRBJ2-7	TRBV6-2/TRBV6-3	14	TRBD2
CATNIQGAGGEQFF	TGTGCCACCAATATCCAGGGAGCGGGGGGTGAGCAGTTCTTC	few	TRBJ2-1	TRBV6-2/TRBV6-3	14	TRBD2